The text below deals with one T cell receptor beta chain. Its antigen is still unknown. Healthy Caucasians from Russia aged roughly 6 to 100 served as donors. Isolation yielded PBMCs, at least 7 million per sample, in every case. In germline, CDR1 is SQVTM, CDR2 ANQGSEA. The CDR3 length is 11 residues. V was clipped by 7 bases and J by 9 bases, with 15 bases between them. A sample-barcoded 5' primer and a J-beta primer mix were used in a second PCR of roughly 6 to 12 cycles. From each sample, at least 2.5 million paired-end reads containing CDR3 were obtained. TCRdb processed the 5' RACE reads anew with MiXCR; each CDR3 protein has one entry. This sample has around 1.1 million distinct CDR3 sequences, with around two fifths found just once. The sample belongs to a study of blood T cells in healthy people across ages. Findings of the study overall: While age rose, TCR beta diversity per million T cells dropped in a roughly linear way.

The chain uses TRBV29-1 and TRBJ1-1; D gene ambiguous. The sequencing sample was made of blood. This TCR was recovered from a man between 18 and 29 years old in good health. CDR3 residues: CSGISLRKAFF. The CDR3, as DNA: TGCAGCGGAATAAGTTTAAGAAAAGCTTTCTTT.